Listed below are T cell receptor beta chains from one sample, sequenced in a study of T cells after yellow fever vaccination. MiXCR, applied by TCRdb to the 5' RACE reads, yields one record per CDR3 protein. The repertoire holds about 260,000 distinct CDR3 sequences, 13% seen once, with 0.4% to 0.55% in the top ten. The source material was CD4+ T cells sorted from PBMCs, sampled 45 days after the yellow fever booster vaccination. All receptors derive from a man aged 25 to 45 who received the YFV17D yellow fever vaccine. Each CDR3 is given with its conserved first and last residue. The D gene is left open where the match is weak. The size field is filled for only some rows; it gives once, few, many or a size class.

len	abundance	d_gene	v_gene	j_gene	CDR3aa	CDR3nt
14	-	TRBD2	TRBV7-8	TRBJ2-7	CASSERLAAYEQYF	TGTGCCAGCAGCGAACGACTAGCGGCTTACGAGCAGTACTTC
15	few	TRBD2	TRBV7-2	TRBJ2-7	CASSLYSAGYYEQYF	TGTGCCAGCAGCCTTTATTCAGCGGGATACTACGAGCAGTACTTC
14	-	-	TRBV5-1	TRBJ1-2	CASSLETPLYGYTF	TGCGCCAGCAGCTTGGAGACGCCTCTCTATGGCTACACCTTC
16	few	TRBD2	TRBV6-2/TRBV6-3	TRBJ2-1	CASRPGTSGGANEQFF	TGTGCCAGCAGACCCGGGACTAGCGGGGGGGCCAATGAGCAGTTCTTC
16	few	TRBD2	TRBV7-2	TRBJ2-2	CASSSASGSGTGELFF	TGTGCCAGCAGCTCGGCTAGCGGGAGTGGCACCGGGGAGCTGTTTTTT
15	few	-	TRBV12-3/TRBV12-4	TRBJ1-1	CASRRTGPADTEAFF	TGTGCCAGCAGGAGAACAGGGCCCGCCGACACTGAAGCTTTCTTT
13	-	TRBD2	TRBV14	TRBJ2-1	CASSPRTSGSKFF	TGTGCCAGCAGCCCCAGGACTAGCGGGTCAAAGTTCTTC
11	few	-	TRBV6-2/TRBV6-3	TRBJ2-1	CASKRDFEQFF	TGTGCCAGCAAAAGGGATTTTGAGCAGTTCTTC
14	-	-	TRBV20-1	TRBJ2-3	CSAVPLDSTDTQYF	TGCAGTGCTGTCCCCCTCGACAGCACAGATACGCAGTATTTT
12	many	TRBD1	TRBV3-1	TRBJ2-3	CASSPTGDTQYF	TGTGCCAGCAGCCCGACAGGGGATACGCAGTATTTT
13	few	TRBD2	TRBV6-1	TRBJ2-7	CASKGSGTYEQYF	TGTGCCAGCAAGGGCAGCGGGACCTACGAGCAGTACTTC
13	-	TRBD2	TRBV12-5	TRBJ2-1	CASVAGAPNEQFF	TGTGCTAGTGTAGCGGGAGCCCCCAATGAGCAGTTCTTC
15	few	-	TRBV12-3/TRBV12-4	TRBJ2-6	CASSTRGAGANVLTF	TGTGCCAGCAGTACCAGGGGGGCTGGGGCCAACGTCCTGACTTTC
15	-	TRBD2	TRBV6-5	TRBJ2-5	CAGSSWGGEQETQYF	TGTGCCGGCAGTTCGTGGGGAGGGGAGCAAGAGACCCAGTACTTC
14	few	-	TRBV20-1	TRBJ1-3	CSVEPGSSGNTIYF	TGCAGTGTCGAGCCAGGGAGCTCTGGAAACACCATATATTTT
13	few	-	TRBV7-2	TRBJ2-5	CASSSGRVETQYF	TGTGCCAGCAGCTCTGGAAGGGTAGAGACCCAGTACTTC
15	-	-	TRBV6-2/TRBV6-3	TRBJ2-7	CASSYSGPKSYEQYF	TGTGCCAGCAGTTATAGCGGTCCTAAATCTTACGAGCAGTACTTC
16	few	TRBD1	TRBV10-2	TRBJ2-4	CASRAGTGLAKNIQYF	TGCGCCAGCAGGGCCGGGACAGGGCTAGCCAAAAACATTCAGTACTTC
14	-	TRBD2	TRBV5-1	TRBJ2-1	CASSSGGFLDEQFF	TGCGCCAGCAGTTCGGGAGGATTCCTTGATGAGCAGTTCTTC
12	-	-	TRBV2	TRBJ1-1	CASGGMNTEAFF	TGTGCCAGCGGGGGCATGAACACTGAAGCTTTCTTT
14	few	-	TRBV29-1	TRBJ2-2	CSATPDGVTGELFF	TGCAGCGCGACCCCGGATGGGGTCACCGGGGAGCTGTTTTTT
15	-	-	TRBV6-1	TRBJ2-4	CASSPRGVAKNIQYF	TGTGCCAGCAGTCCCCGTGGAGTAGCCAAAAACATTCAGTACTTC
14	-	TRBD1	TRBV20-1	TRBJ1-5	CSARDPWAGGPQHF	TGCAGTGCTAGAGATCCCTGGGCAGGGGGGCCCCAGCATTTT
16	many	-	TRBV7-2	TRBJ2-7	CASSWQGRPRTYEQYF	TGTGCCAGCAGCTGGCAGGGAAGGCCCAGAACCTACGAGCAGTACTTC
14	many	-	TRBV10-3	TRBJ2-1	CAISGEQSYNEQFF	TGTGCCATCAGTGGTGAGCAATCCTACAATGAGCAGTTCTTC
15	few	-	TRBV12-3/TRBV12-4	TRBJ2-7	CASSRTETGTYEQYF	TGTGCCAGCAGTCGCACGGAGACGGGCACCTACGAGCAGTACTTC
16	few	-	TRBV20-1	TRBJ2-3	CSAREGASGGADTQYF	TGCAGTGCTAGGGAGGGGGCTAGCGGAGGAGCAGATACGCAGTATTTT
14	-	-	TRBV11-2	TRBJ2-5	CASSRGLEGETQYF	TGTGCCAGCAGCCGTGGGCTAGAGGGGGAGACCCAGTACTTC
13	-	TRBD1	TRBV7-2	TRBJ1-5	CASSFNRGQPQHF	TGTGCCAGCAGCTTCAACAGGGGTCAGCCCCAGCATTTT
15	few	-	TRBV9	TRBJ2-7	CASSVDPSRTYEQYF	TGTGCCAGCAGCGTAGATCCTAGCCGAACCTACGAGCAGTACTTC
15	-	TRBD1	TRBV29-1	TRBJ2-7	CSVGKVGTGSYEQYF	TGCAGCGTCGGGAAGGTCGGGACAGGCTCCTACGAGCAGTACTTC
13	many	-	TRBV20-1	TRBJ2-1	CSARRDTYNEQFF	TGCAGTGCTAGGAGAGACACCTACAATGAGCAGTTCTTC
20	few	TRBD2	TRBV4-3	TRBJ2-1	CASSQDVIPGGRPADNEQFF	TGCGCCAGCAGCCAAGATGTAATCCCGGGAGGGCGCCCCGCTGACAATGAGCAGTTCTTC
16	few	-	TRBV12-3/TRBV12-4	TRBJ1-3	CASSPSTVTRGNTIYF	TGTGCCAGCAGTCCGTCGACGGTGACCCGGGGAAACACCATATATTTT
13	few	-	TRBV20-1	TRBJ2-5	CSAGRARLGTQYF	TGCAGTGCTGGGCGGGCGAGGTTGGGGACCCAGTACTTC
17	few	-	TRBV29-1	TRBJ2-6	CSVDIGGQSSGANVLTF	TGCAGCGTTGACATTGGGGGGCAGTCCTCTGGGGCCAACGTCCTGACTTTC
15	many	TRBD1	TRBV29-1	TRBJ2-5	CSVYGGTGNYQTQYF	TGCAGCGTCTATGGGGGGACAGGGAATTATCAGACCCAGTACTTC
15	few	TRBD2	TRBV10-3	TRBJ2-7	CAISSGTSGPYEQYF	TGTGCCATCAGTTCCGGGACTAGCGGGCCCTACGAGCAGTACTTC
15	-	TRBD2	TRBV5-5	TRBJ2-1	CASSLLAGVGNEQFF	TGTGCCAGCAGCTTACTAGCGGGAGTAGGCAATGAGCAGTTCTTC
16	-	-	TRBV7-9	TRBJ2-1	CASSSPLGGPNNEQFF	TGTGCCAGCAGCTCCCCCCTCGGGGGGCCTAACAATGAGCAGTTCTTC
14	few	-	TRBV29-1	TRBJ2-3	CSVEDGILTDTQYF	TGCAGCGTTGAAGATGGGATCCTCACAGATACGCAGTATTTT
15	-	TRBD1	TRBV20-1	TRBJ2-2	CSAIGQGAHTGELFF	TGCAGTGCCATCGGACAGGGAGCGCACACCGGGGAGCTGTTTTTT
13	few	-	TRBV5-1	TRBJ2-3	CASSLEVTDTQYF	TGCGCCAGCAGCTTGGAGGTCACAGATACGCAGTATTTT
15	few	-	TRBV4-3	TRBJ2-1	CASSQVAGSYNEQFF	TGCGCCAGCAGCCAAGTGGCGGGCTCCTACAATGAGCAGTTCTTC
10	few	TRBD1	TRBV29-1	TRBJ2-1	CSVGTDQQFF	TGCAGCGTGGGGACAGACCAGCAGTTCTTC
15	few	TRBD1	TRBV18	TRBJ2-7	CASSPRSDRADEQYF	TGTGCCAGCTCACCACGTTCGGACAGGGCCGACGAGCAGTACTTC
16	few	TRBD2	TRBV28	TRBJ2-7	CASSLAGSSGSYEQYF	TGTGCCAGCAGTTTAGCCGGTTCTAGCGGGAGTTACGAGCAGTACTTC
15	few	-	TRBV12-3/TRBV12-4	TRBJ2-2	CASSLLYLNTGELFF	TGTGCCAGCAGTTTACTCTACCTAAACACCGGGGAGCTGTTTTTT
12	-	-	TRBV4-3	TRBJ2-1	CASSPGDNEQFF	TGCGCCAGCAGCCCGGGGGACAATGAGCAGTTCTTC
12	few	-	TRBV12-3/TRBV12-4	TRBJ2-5	CASSSPGTSQYF	TGTGCCAGCAGCAGCCCGGGAACGTCCCAGTACTTC
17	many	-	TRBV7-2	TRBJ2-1	CASSLMGRRLRYNEQFF	TGTGCCAGCAGCTTAATGGGGCGAAGACTCCGCTACAATGAGCAGTTCTTC
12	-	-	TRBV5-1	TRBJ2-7	CASSYQHYEQYF	TGCGCCAGCAGCTACCAACACTACGAGCAGTACTTC
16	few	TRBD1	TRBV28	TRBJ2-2	CASSIPGGQGSGELFF	TGTGCCAGCAGTATCCCCGGCGGACAGGGATCGGGGGAGCTGTTTTTT
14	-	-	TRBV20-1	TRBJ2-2	CSARVAIGGGELFF	TGCAGTGCTAGAGTAGCCATAGGGGGCGGGGAGCTGTTTTTT
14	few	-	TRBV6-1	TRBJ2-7	CASREVVGNYEQYF	TGTGCCAGCAGGGAAGTGGTCGGGAACTACGAGCAGTACTTC
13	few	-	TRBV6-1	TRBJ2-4	CASSQSGTNIQYF	TGTGCCAGCAGTCAATCCGGGACAAACATTCAGTACTTC
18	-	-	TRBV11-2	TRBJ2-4	CASSLRGGARIAKNIQYF	TGTGCCAGCAGCTTAAGGGGGGGGGCTAGAATAGCCAAAAACATTCAGTACTTC
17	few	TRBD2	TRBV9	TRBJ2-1	CASSAGSGRSSYNEQFF	TGTGCCAGCAGCGCAGGTAGCGGGCGCAGCTCCTACAATGAGCAGTTCTTC